The text below deals with one T cell receptor beta chain. The antigen remains undetermined. This specimen belongs to a study of cytomegalovirus exposure and HLA in healthy donors. Study background: Researchers previously reported finding 90 million to 120 million unique TCR beta sequences from around 200 million T cells. Study findings and constraints: Presence/absence analyses rested on an assumption that sequencing depth was roughly uniform across donors. Later work associated roughly 17,000 TCR beta sequences with HLA alleles at 0.05 false discovery rate.

The study ran its PCR with 60 Vbeta and 13 Jbeta primers. The data were produced by immunoSEQ multiplex PCR, yet TCRdb's version contains in-frame clones alone and is incomplete. The sample records some 130,000 clones, roughly 80% being singletons. V lost 4 bases to trimming and J lost 3 bases; unmatched junction nucleotides: 5. The V gene's germline CDR1 is SGHNT and CDR2 YYREEE (reference sequence). The CDR3 runs to 14 residues. Material for sequencing was PBMCs. J is TRBJ2-3 and V is TRBV5-4, with 7 bases identical to TRBD2. This TCR derives from a boy aged 5 to 17 in good health and CMV-seronegative. Here the CDR3 DNA reads TGTGCCAGCAGCCCACAAGCGGGAACAGATACGCAGTATTTT. Its translation is CASSPQAGTDTQYF.